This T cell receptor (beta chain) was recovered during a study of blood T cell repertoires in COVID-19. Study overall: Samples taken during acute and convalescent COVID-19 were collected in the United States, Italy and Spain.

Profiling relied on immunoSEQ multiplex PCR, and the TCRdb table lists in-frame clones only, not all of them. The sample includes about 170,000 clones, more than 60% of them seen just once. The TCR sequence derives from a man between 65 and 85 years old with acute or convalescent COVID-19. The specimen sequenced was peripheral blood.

The CDR3 region is CASSPAGLGTQYF. The CDR3 DNA reads as TGTGCCAGCTCCCCGGCGGGACTAGGGACCCAGTACTTC. This chain links TRBV18 with TRBJ2-5, with TRBD2 matching over 8 bases. Germline CDR1 reads KGHSH; CDR2 reads LQKENI. The CDR3 has 13 amino acids. J lost 7 bases, V lost 6 bases, and 7 bases had no gene match.